This T cell receptor beta chain originates from a study of post-analysis software for immune sequencing data. Germline V gives CDR1 SGHRS, CDR2 YFSETQ. J lost 7 bases, V lost 4 bases, and 5 bases had no gene match. The CDR3 consists of 14 residues. This clonotype was recorded a few times. Its target is not known. Study-level findings and limits: Versus controls, multiple sclerosis patients showed significantly lower diversity (normalized Chao1). Included in a set of five TRBV segments more frequent in patients than controls were TRBV5-6, TRBV5-1 and TRBV20-1. F measure grouped same-batch samples tightly together.

The TCR beta cDNA libraries contained unique molecular identifiers. TCRdb analysed the PCR reads with MiXCR anew, one entry per CDR3 protein. Among hundreds of thousands of distinct CDR3 sequences listed, over 35% were seen once. V and J are TRBV5-1 and TRBJ1-6; 7 nucleotides agree with TRBD1. This clonotype was sampled from a girl aged 10 to 17 with multiple sclerosis. What was sequenced was blood. The CDR3 DNA follows: TGCGCCAGCAGCGGACAGGTCAAGAATTCACCCCTCCACTTT. This gives the protein CASSGQVKNSPLHF.